The TCR beta chain described here comes from a study of glioma-infiltrating T cells after dendritic cell vaccination. Study-level background: Patients received autologous tumor lysate-pulsed dendritic cell vaccination between about 2003 and 2013. Dendritic cell vaccine was injected intradermally three times, biweekly.

Germline V CDR1 and CDR2: SGHDN, FVKESK. The ends were cut back, 3 bases at V and 3 bases at J, with 12 bases in the middle. This CDR3 has 14 residues. The method was immunoSEQ multiplex PCR; TCRdb's version includes in-frame clones alone and lacks a portion of them. Altogether roughly 90,000 clones are present, around 86% being singletons, with the ten largest covering 15% to 19%. The origin of this receptor is a human donor with glioblastoma. The sample was blood, taken before dendritic cell vaccination. The gene calls are TRBV14 and TRBJ2-7; D uncertain. This chain's CDR3 is CASSHAYTFYEQYF. The CDR3 bases are TGTGCCAGCAGCCATGCGTATACTTTCTACGAGCAGTACTTC.